The 27 T cell receptor beta chains below come from one sample, sequenced in a study of blood T cell repertoires in COVID-19. Sequencing used immunoSEQ multiplex PCR; TCRdb keeps in-frame clones, though not all of them. This table holds some 460,000 clones, around 90% found once. Input material: PBMCs or T cells enriched from blood (not recorded which). These receptors all come from a woman aged 18-29 years who had recovered from COVID-19.

The chain has TRBV27 and TRBJ1-2, with D possibly matching TRBD1 (5 bases). In germline, CDR1 is MNHEY, CDR2 SMNVEV (reference sequence). There are 14 residues in the CDR3. The ends were cut back, 2 bases at V and 4 bases at J, with 11 bases in the middle. The DNA of the CDR3 is TGTGCCAGCAGTTTAAGCCCACAGGTCTATGGCTACACCTTC. This encodes CASSLSPQVYGYTF.

This clone was recorded once. This sample also contains other DNA sequences that code for the same CDR3. The chain has TRBV12-3 or TRBV12-4 and TRBJ1-2; weak D call: TRBD1 (6 bases). V lost 6 bases and J lost 2, with 10 bases in between. This CDR3 has 13 amino acids. In DNA, the CDR3 is TGTGCCAGCAGCCCCGGACAGAACTATGGCTACACCTTC. Protein: CASSPGQNYGYTF.

This clone appeared a single time. The chain combines TRBV28 with TRBJ1-5; perhaps TRBD1 as D (6 bases). This CDR3 region has 14 residues. The V gene's germline CDR1 is MDHEN and CDR2 SYDVKM. The ends were cut back, 1 base at V and 7 bases at J, with 11 bases in the middle. The CDR3 DNA reads as TGTGCCAGCAGTTTATCAGGGGCGGGCCAGCCCCAGCATTTT. Amino acids: CASSLSGAGQPQHF.

This chain connects TRBV5-1 to TRBJ1-5, with no clear D. Germline-derived CDR1 and CDR2 are SGHRS and YFSETQ. The CDR3 contains 14 residues. V was pared by 0 bases and J by 3 bases, with 7 bases between. CDR3 in amino acids: CASSLDGDNQPQHF. In nucleotides, the CDR3 is TGCGCCAGCAGCTTGGACGGGGACAATCAGCCCCAGCATTTT.

V gene TRBV10-2 combines with J gene TRBJ2-7, with D possibly TRBD1 on 5 matching bases. Trimming left V 4 bases short and J 1 base short, with 11 bases between. The CDR3 extends over 14 amino acids. Germline V gives CDR1 WSHSY, CDR2 SAAADI. CDR3 residues: CASSGAGPSYEQYF. The CDR3 DNA reads TGCGCCAGCAGTGGGGCAGGGCCTTCCTACGAGCAGTACTTC.

This chain connects TRBV18 to TRBJ1-2, with D possibly being TRBD1 (5 bases). The ends were cut back, 6 bases at V and 3 bases at J, with 17 bases in the middle. The germline V gene encodes CDR1 KGHSH and CDR2 LQKENI. The CDR3 is 15 residues long. The CDR3 DNA sequence: TGTGCCAGCTCCCTATTGGCAGGGAAGGACTATGGCTACACCTTC. Its protein is CASSLLAGKDYGYTF.

The chain has TRBV5-1 and TRBJ1-2; 9 bases line up with TRBD1. The CDR3 totals 15 residues. The germline V gene has CDR1 SGHRS and CDR2 YFSETQ. Germline trimming cut 0 bases from V and 6 bases from J; bases unmatched to any gene: 6. The DNA for the CDR3 is TGCGCCAGCAGCTTGGAGACAGGGGGTCCGAATGGCTACACCTTC. Translation gives CASSLETGGPNGYTF.

This clone has only a few counts. The chain combines TRBV24-1 with TRBJ1-5; 7 nucleotides match TRBD1. The CDR3 is made up of 14 amino acids. Germline CDR1 and CDR2: KGHDR and SFDVKD. Trimming cost V 0 bases and J 6 bases; bases outside gene matches: 1. CDR3 amino acids: CATSDLAGGQPQHF. The CDR3 DNA reads as TGTGCCACCAGTGATTTGGCAGGGGGTCAGCCCCAGCATTTT.

The chain links TRBV19 to TRBJ2-1; D might be TRBD2 (6 bases). Germline CDR1 is LNHDA and CDR2 is SQIVND (reference sequence). This CDR3 spans 14 amino acids. Trimming shortened V by 5 bases and J by 8 bases, and 16 bases separated the two germline ends. This CDR3 is CASSHKGPGDEQFF. For the CDR3, the DNA is TGTGCCAGTAGTCACAAGGGGCCGGGGGATGAGCAGTTCTTC.

The rearrangement joins TRBV4-1 to TRBJ2-3, with 11 nucleotides matching TRBD2. Germline values: CDR1 MGHRA, CDR2 YSYEKL. This CDR3 comprises 18 residues. Trimming cost V 0 bases and J 5 bases; bases outside gene matches: 10. The chain's CDR3 is CASSQDKASGGPLDTQYF. The CDR3 bases are TGCGCCAGCAGCCAAGATAAGGCTAGCGGGGGGCCCTTAGATACGCAGTATTTT.

The table lists this clone with a count of one. This chain uses TRBV5-1 with TRBJ2-5; the D gene is possibly TRBD2 (5 bases). V gave up 0 bases and J gave up 6 bases, with 15 bases separating them. The CDR3 is 15 amino acids. Germline lookup yields CDR1 SGHRS and CDR2 YFSETQ. The CDR3 spells CASSLAEDSSQTQYF. CDR3 coding DNA: TGCGCCAGCAGCTTGGCCGAGGACTCCAGTCAGACCCAGTACTTC.

To note about this clone: At one end, the junction sequence differs from germline, possibly due to a read error. The chain recombines TRBV2 with TRBJ2-5, with TRBD2 matching over 15 bases. The CDR3 is 12 residues long. The germline V gene encodes CDR1 SNHLY and CDR2 FYNNEI. CDR3 nucleotide sequence: TGTGCCAGCAGTGGAGGACTAGCGGGGGGGGACTTC. It translates to CASSGGLAGGDF.

This rearrangement joins TRBV28 to TRBJ2-7; tentatively, D is TRBD1 (7 bases). The CDR3 contains 15 residues. V shed 3 bases and J shed 4 bases, with 16 bases lying between them. The germline gives CDR1 MDHEN, CDR2 SYDVKM. This CDR3 reads CASSLEGTANYEQYF. The CDR3 DNA follows: TGTGCCAGCAGTTTGGAGGGGACAGCAAATTACGAGCAGTACTTC. The whole variable domain, filled in from reference TRBV28 and TRBJ2-7, reads DVKVTQSSRYLVKRTGEKVFLECVQDMDHENMFWYRQDPGLGLRLIYFSYDVKMKEKGDIPEGYSVSREKKERFSLILESASTNQTSMYLCASSLEGTANYEQYFGPGTRLTVT.

As regards this clone: Other DNA sequences from this sample encode an identical CDR3 as well. The chain links TRBV19 to TRBJ1-1, with D unresolved. Germline V lookup: CDR1 LNHDA, CDR2 SQIVND (reference sequence). Trimming took 2 bases from V and 0 from J, leaving 4 bases between them. The CDR3 extends over 13 amino acids. CDR3 amino acids: CASSITVNTEAFF. The CDR3 DNA is TGTGCCAGTAGTATAACAGTGAACACTGAAGCTTTCTTT.

The rearrangement uses TRBV6-5 and TRBJ1-5, with a weak D call TRBD1 (5 bases). The germline CDR1 and CDR2 sequences are MNHEY and SVGAGI. V shed 4 bases and J shed 9 bases, with 16 bases lying between them. The CDR3 extends over 14 amino acids. The CDR3 protein is CASSSTNGHGPQHF. The CDR3 DNA reads as TGTGCCAGCAGTTCTACCAATGGACACGGGCCCCAGCATTTT.

The rearrangement joins TRBV6-5 to TRBJ2-2, with D possibly matching TRBD1 (5 bases). This CDR3 contains 14 residues. From germline, CDR1 is MNHEY and CDR2 SVGAGI. V gave up 0 bases and J gave up 3 bases, with 5 bases separating them. The CDR3 here is CASSYSGDTGELFF. The CDR3 DNA follows: TGTGCCAGCAGTTACTCAGGGGACACCGGGGAGCTGTTTTTT.

The gene calls are TRBV5-1 and TRBJ2-1; TRBD2 might be the D (6 bases). Germline loops: CDR1 SGHRS, CDR2 YFSETQ. The V end was cut by 4 bases, the J end by 3 bases, with 14 bases between. The CDR3 totals 15 residues. The CDR3 here is CASSAGTGSYNEQFF. CDR3 nucleotides: TGCGCCAGCAGCGCCGGGACTGGGAGCTACAATGAGCAGTTCTTC.

This chain connects TRBV7-2 to TRBJ1-1; D is ambiguous. V was cut by 7 bases and J by 0 bases, with 15 bases left in between. The CDR3 runs to 15 residues. Germline CDR1 is SGHTA and CDR2 is FQGNSA. CDR3 sequence (DNA): TGTGCCAGCACCCAGGAGGCGGAGGTGAACACTGAAGCTTTCTTT. Protein sequence: CASTQEAEVNTEAFF.

J is TRBJ1-4 and V is TRBV7-3, with D unclear. The CDR3 is 15 amino acids. In germline, CDR1 is SGHTA, CDR2 FQGTGA. V gave up 6 bases and J gave up 5 bases, with 16 bases separating them. The CDR3 DNA reads TGTGCCAGCAGGTTTGGGAGGGCTGGGAATGAAAAACTGTTTTTT. Its translation is CASRFGRAGNEKLFF.

The chain joins TRBV4-1 to TRBJ2-1, with 7 bases lining up with TRBD2. CDR3 length: 17 residues. With 4 bases clipped from V and 4 bases from J, the junction kept 13 bases outside the gene matches. The germline gives CDR1 MGHRA, CDR2 YSYEKL. The CDR3 here is CASSLGSGRGSYNEQFF. Written as DNA, the CDR3 is TGCGCCAGCAGCCTGGGCTCGGGGCGGGGGTCTTACAATGAGCAGTTCTTC.

The V gene is TRBV11-2, the J gene TRBJ2-5; possible D gene TRBD2, 6 bases. V was shortened by 3 bases and J by 0 bases, with 14 bases between the two germline ends. The germline gives CDR1 SGHAT, CDR2 FQNNGV. The CDR3 consists of 16 residues. DNA of the CDR3: TGTGCCAGCAGCTTCCTCCGGGACTCCGACCAAGAGACCCAGTACTTC. Encoded protein: CASSFLRDSDQETQYF.

This chain links TRBV6-5 with TRBJ1-4, with 8 bases matching TRBD1. V lost 6 bases, J lost 7 bases, and 10 bases stayed unmatched. The length of the CDR3 is 15 residues. Germline V gives CDR1 MNHEY, CDR2 SVGAGI. The CDR3 reads CASSPLTGEGEKLFF. The DNA for the CDR3 is TGTGCCAGCAGCCCCCTGACAGGGGAGGGTGAAAAACTGTTTTTT.

This chain joins TRBV24-1 and TRBJ2-1; 8 bases fit TRBD1. Germline V gene sequence: CDR1 KGHDR, CDR2 SFDVKD. The CDR3 covers 15 residues. V lost 3 bases and J lost 7; bases outside the gene matches: 7. The CDR3 loop reads CATSDAGGAGNEQFF. CDR3 in DNA: TGTGCCACCAGTGATGCAGGGGGCGCCGGGAATGAGCAGTTCTTC.

The rearrangement joins TRBV30 to TRBJ1-6; 7 bases align to TRBD1. Germline V gives CDR1 GTSNPN, CDR2 SVGIG (reference sequence). This CDR3 is 14 amino acids long. The V and J ends lost 4 bases and 8 bases, in that order; junction bases with no gene match: 8. The CDR3 coding sequence is TGTGCCTGGATAAAAGACAGGGATGATTCACCCCTCCACTTT. The encoded protein is CAWIKDRDDSPLHF.

This clone has just a few counts. This rearrangement joins TRBV6-5 to TRBJ1-1; no clear D. CDR1 is MNHEY, CDR2 SVGAGI, per germline. The ends were cut back, 2 bases at V and 0 bases at J, with 4 bases in the middle. The CDR3 sequence is 13 residues long. The CDR3 coding sequence is TGTGCCAGCAGTTACAATATGAACACTGAAGCTTTCTTT. Its translation: CASSYNMNTEAFF.

The CDR3: CASSYGQEGGNTIYF. CDR3 sequence (DNA): TGTGCCAGCAGTTACGGCCAGGAGGGAGGAAACACCATATATTTT. The rearrangement links TRBV6-5 to TRBJ1-3; no clear D gene. The CDR3 has 15 residues. Germline CDR1 is MNHEY and CDR2 is SVGAGI. The V gene lost 2 bases and the J gene lost 4 bases, with 12 bases spanning the gap.

The V gene is TRBV7-9, the J gene TRBJ2-1; D remains ambiguous. Germline V gene sequence: CDR1 SEHNR, CDR2 FQNEAQ (reference sequence). V was trimmed by 5 bases and J by 3 bases, leaving 5 bases between them. There are 12 residues in the CDR3. CDR3 loop: CASSPNYNEQFF. The CDR3 nucleotides are TGTGCCAGCAGCCCTAACTACAATGAGCAGTTCTTC.